Ten or more counts support the clone carrying this TCR beta chain. No antigen is known for it. The data originate from a study of T cell repertoires in cytomegalovirus infection. Study context: It can be stated that public TCR beta signatures indicated CMV infection as well as a matching HLA type.

Via MiXCR, TCRdb re-called the reads, giving one row per CDR3 protein. The table shows about 500,000 distinct CDR3 sequences, with about 33% occurring only once. The germline CDR1 and CDR2 sequences are SGHTA and FQGNSA. Trimming took 0 bases from V and 7 from J; bases not matched to a gene: 6. The CDR3 loop spans 15 amino acids. Sequenced material: cultured PBMCs, taken from culture after CMV antigen stimulation. This clonotype originated in a human donor in good health (CMV status not recorded). Some clones in this sample may be carry-over from other donors' samples. The chain uses TRBV7-2 and TRBJ2-3; TRBD2 agrees at 8 bases. The CDR3 reads CASSLATSEGYTQYF. The CDR3 nucleotides are TGTGCCAGCAGCTTAGCGACTAGCGAGGGATATACGCAGTATTTT.